One sample yielded the 13 T cell receptor beta chains listed below, sequenced in a study of glioma-infiltrating T cells. The iRepertoire nested amplicon-rescue multiplex PCR amplified TCR alpha and beta CDR3s from RNA. Via MiXCR, TCRdb re-called the multiplex PCR reads, giving one row per CDR3 protein. Of approximately 120,000 distinct CDR3 sequences listed, about 25% are singletons. The sequenced sample consisted of glioma tissue, nonneoplastic brain tissue, or PBMCs (not recorded which). The receptors originated from a human donor with low-grade glioma or glioblastoma, undergoing nonglioma brain surgery, or in good health (not recorded which).

Many counts were recorded for this clonotype. The V call is TRBV20-1, the J call TRBJ2-3; maybe TRBD2 (6 bases). V gave up 5 bases and J gave up 0 bases, with 9 bases separating them. This CDR3 region has 13 residues. Germline CDR1 and CDR2: DFQATT and SNEGSKA (reference sequence). CDR3 DNA sequence: TGCAGTGCTCTACGGGGGAGCACAGATACGCAGTATTTT. This translates into CSALRGSTDTQYF.

With respect to this clonotype: This may arise from a read error, as a much more abundant clone is one base away. The chain carries TRBV18 and TRBJ1-1; D unclear. The CDR3 length is 16 residues. Germline V gene lookup returns CDR1 KGHSH and CDR2 LQKENI. The CDR3 is CASSPRGLQPNTEACF. In DNA form, the CDR3 reads TGTGCCAGCTCACCCCGAGGACTACAGCCGAACACTGAAGCTTGCTTT.

In its sample, this clonotype was seen many times. The J gene is TRBJ1-2, the V gene TRBV27, with no clear D. Germline loops: CDR1 MNHEY, CDR2 SMNVEV (reference sequence). The CDR3 contains 16 residues. With 0 bases removed from V and 0 bases from J, the gap between germline ends came to 11 bases. The CDR3 is CASSLSRPLANYGYTF. DNA of the CDR3: TGTGCCAGCAGTTTATCCCGGCCATTAGCTAACTATGGCTACACCTTC.

Details on this clonotype: Since a much larger clone is just one base distant, this may be a read error. The chain carries TRBV11-2 and TRBJ2-7; 8 positions agree with TRBD2. Germline V CDR1 and CDR2: SGHAT, FQNNGV. The CDR3 spans 15 residues. CDR3 coding DNA: TGTGCCAGCAGCCGGGAGGGCGTTGGAATCTACGAGCATTACTTC. Its translation is CASSREGVGIYEHYF.

This clonotype was counted many times. V usage is TRBV12-3 or TRBV12-4 and J usage is TRBJ2-7; 10 bases match TRBD2. The J segment lost 2 bases and the V segment lost 2 bases, leaving 6 bases of the junction unmatched. CDR3 size: 16 residues. DNA for the CDR3: TGTGCCAGCAGTTTACTAGCGGGAGTCCAGGCCTACGAGCAGTACTTC. It specifies CASSLLAGVQAYEQYF.

There are many counts of this clonotype. The chain recombines TRBV7-9 with TRBJ2-7, with D possibly matching TRBD1 (6 bases). CDR3 length: 15 amino acids. CDR1 SEHNR and CDR2 FQNEAQ come from the germline V gene (reference sequence). Trimming shortened V by 5 bases and J by 5 bases, and 19 bases separated the two germline ends. In nucleotides, the CDR3 is TGTGCCAGCAGCCCAAACCCCCGCAGGGGAAACGAGCAGTACTTC. Translated, it gives CASSPNPRRGNEQYF.

CDR3 loop: CASSWGQGGTEAFF. The CDR3 DNA follows: TGCGCCAGCAGCTGGGGACAGGGTGGTACTGAAGCTTTCTTT. The chain uses TRBV5-1 and TRBJ1-1, with 9 positions matching TRBD1. V shed 3 bases, J shed 5 bases, and the junction held 5 bases outside the gene matches. This CDR3 is 14 amino acids long. Germline-derived CDR1 and CDR2 are SGHRS and YFSETQ.

This clonotype was seen more than once but under ten times. This chain joins TRBV29-1 and TRBJ1-1; D possibly corresponds to TRBD1 (6 bases). Germline V gene sequence: CDR1 SQVTM, CDR2 ANQGSEA. V dropped 7 bases and J dropped 1 base, with 16 bases sitting between them. The CDR3 covers 14 residues. The CDR3 DNA reads as TGCAGCGCGGCGGGGCCGGGACAGAACACTGAAGCTTTCTTT. Translation gives CSAAGPGQNTEAFF.

This clonotype was recorded many times. The chain combines TRBV7-9 with TRBJ2-3; D remains ambiguous. Germline V lookup: CDR1 SEHNR, CDR2 FQNEAQ (reference sequence). The length of the CDR3 is 13 residues. The ends were cut back, 3 bases at V and 5 bases at J, with 9 bases in the middle. CDR3 nucleotide sequence: TGTGCCAGCAGCTTCAGCCTCGGAGATACGCAGTATTTT. Translating it yields CASSFSLGDTQYF. The full variable domain, rest sourced from reference TRBV7-9 and TRBJ2-3, is DTGVSQNPRHKITKRGQNVTFRCDPISEHNRLYWYRQTLGQGPEFLTYFQNEAQLEKSRLLSDRFSAERPKGSFSTLEIQRTEQGDSAMYLCASSFSLGDTQYFGPGTRLTVL.

Remarks on this clonotype: A much larger clonotype is one base distant, so this may be a read error. The chain has TRBV4-3 and TRBJ1-2; 7 nucleotides align to TRBD1. Germline V gene sequence: CDR1 LGHNA, CDR2 YSLEER. The CDR3 is 15 residues long. The ends lost 3 bases at V and 1 base at J; junction bases unmatched: 5. CDR3 sequence reads: CASSQRTGVNYGYTF. Written as DNA, the CDR3 is TGCGCCAGCAGCCAGAGGACAGGAGTTAACTATGGCTACACCTTC.

The table lists this clonotype with many counts. The V gene is TRBV29-1, the J gene TRBJ2-1; 8 bases map to TRBD1. The CDR3 runs to 14 residues. CDR1 SQVTM and CDR2 ANQGSEA come from the germline V gene. J lost 4 bases, V lost 4 bases, and 6 bases had no gene match. CDR3 residues: CSVVRDRSYNEQFF. The DNA of the CDR3 is TGCAGCGTTGTCCGGGACAGGAGTTACAATGAGCAGTTCTTC.

This clonotype has a count of ten or more. This chain links TRBV15 with TRBJ1-5, with D uncertain. The CDR3 length is 12 residues. Germline values: CDR1 LNHNV, CDR2 YYDKDF (reference sequence). The germline V and J ends were trimmed by 0 bases and 6 bases, with 3 bases remaining between them. In DNA form, the CDR3 reads TGTGCCACCAGCAGAGATGGTCAGCCCCAGCATTTT. Its translation is CATSRDGQPQHF.

This clonotype was observed at least ten times. This chain connects TRBV6-1 to TRBJ2-7; 9 nucleotides agree with TRBD1. There are 15 residues in the CDR3. Germline loops: CDR1 MNHNS, CDR2 SASEGT. V gave up 7 bases and J gave up 3 bases; unmatched junction bases: 10. The chain's CDR3 is CASTEGTGPYYEQYF. DNA of the CDR3: TGTGCCAGCACCGAGGGGACAGGGCCTTACTACGAGCAGTACTTC.